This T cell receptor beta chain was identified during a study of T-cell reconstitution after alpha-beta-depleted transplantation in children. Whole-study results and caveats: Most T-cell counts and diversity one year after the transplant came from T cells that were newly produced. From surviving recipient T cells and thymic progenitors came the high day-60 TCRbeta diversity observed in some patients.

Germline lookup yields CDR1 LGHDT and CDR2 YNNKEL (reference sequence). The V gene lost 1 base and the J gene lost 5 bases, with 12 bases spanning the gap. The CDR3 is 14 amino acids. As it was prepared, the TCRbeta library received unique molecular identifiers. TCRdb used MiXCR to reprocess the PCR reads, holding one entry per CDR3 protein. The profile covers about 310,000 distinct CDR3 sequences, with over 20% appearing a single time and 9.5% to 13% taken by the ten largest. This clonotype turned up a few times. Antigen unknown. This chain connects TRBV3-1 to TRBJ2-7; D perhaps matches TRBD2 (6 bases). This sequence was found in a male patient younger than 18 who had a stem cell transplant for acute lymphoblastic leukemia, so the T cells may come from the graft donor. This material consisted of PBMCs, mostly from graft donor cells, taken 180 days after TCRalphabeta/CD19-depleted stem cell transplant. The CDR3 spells CASSQVLAANEQYF. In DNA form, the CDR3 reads TGTGCCAGCAGCCAAGTGTTAGCGGCCAACGAGCAGTACTTC.